These T cell receptor beta chains were read from a single sample in a study of cytomegalovirus exposure and HLA in healthy donors. Only in-frame clones appear in the TCRdb table, and some are missing; sequencing was by immunoSEQ multiplex PCR. The profile shows 85,000 to 130,000 clones, about 70% of them singletons. The sequenced sample was PBMCs. The receptors come from a woman between 18 and 30 years old in good health and CMV-seropositive. Each CDR3 is given with its conserved first and last residue.

j_call v_call cdr3_aa
TRBJ1-1 TRBV9 CASSVGGVPTEAFF
TRBJ2-7 TRBV4-1 CASSQTGTGAYEQYF
TRBJ1-5 TRBV19 CASSLTEFNQPQHF
TRBJ1-4 TRBV5-1 CASSQGNEKLFF
TRBJ2-5 TRBV27 CASSSPGLAGETQYF
TRBJ2-3 TRBV6-5 CASSYLQGGNTQYF
TRBJ2-1 TRBV6-6 CASTRDYNEQFF
TRBJ2-7 TRBV4-2 CASSQDRQGIYEQYF
TRBJ2-7 TRBV15 CATSRDPGTGGEQYF
. TRBV30 CAWGAAGRSYEQYF
TRBJ1-2 TRBV11-2 CASSLPGTAHYGYTF
TRBJ1-5 TRBV6-6 CASFRGNQPQHF
TRBJ2-2 TRBV5-1 CASSFLTLAGAGTGELFF
TRBJ2-3 TRBV10-3 CAISESIQVGDTQYF
TRBJ2-3 TRBV7-9 CASSSFLAGGPDTQYF
TRBJ2-7 TRBV5-4 CASSLDRVNEQYF
TRBJ2-7 TRBV6-5 CASSPGTSVDEQYF
TRBJ2-3 TRBV29-1 CSGGGTDTQYF
TRBJ1-6 TRBV13 CASSFGGAYNSPLHF
TRBJ1-4 TRBV7-8 CASSRLGQAGEKLFF
TRBJ1-1 TRBV5-1 CASSFVTGGRSEAFF